Here is one T cell receptor beta chain with its context. The data were taken from a study of memory CD4+ T cells and cytomegalovirus serostatus. Single viable CD3+CD4+CD8-CD45RO+ cells were sorted as the memory CD4+ T cells. The repertoire was sequenced with immunoSEQ multiplex PCR; TCRdb's copy has only in-frame clones and lacks some. The sample has some 44,000 clones; more than 65% are singletons. The sample was memory CD4+ T cells from blood. The sequence was obtained from an adult in good health and CMV-seronegative.

Here the CDR3 reads CASRKIAGGPEQFF. The CDR3 DNA reads as TGTGCCAGCAGAAAAATAGCGGGGGGGCCGGAGCAGTTCTTC. The V gene is TRBV11-2, the J gene TRBJ2-1; 11 bases align to TRBD2. The V gene end was trimmed by 6 bases and the J gene end by 10 bases; junction bases not matched to a gene: 8. Germline lookup yields CDR1 SGHAT and CDR2 FQNNGV. The CDR3 consists of 14 residues.